A single sample is the source of the 7 T cell receptor beta chains below, sequenced in a study of radiotherapy plus CTLA-4 blockade in lung cancer. The protocol was immunoSEQ multiplex PCR, while the TCRdb copy is restricted to in-frame clones and leaves out a portion. Seen here are fewer than 45,000 clones, around 70% observed once, and the top ten hold 11%. This sample comprised peripheral blood, obtained from a patient treated with radiotherapy plus ipilimumab. Every receptor here comes from a human donor with non-small cell lung cancer who had stable disease on radiotherapy plus ipilimumab.

This clone occurred a few times. The rearrangement joins TRBV4-3 to TRBJ2-3; 8 bases are shared with TRBD2. After removal of 2 bases from V and 5 bases from J, the junction contained 9 bases not matched to a gene. The CDR3 has 16 residues. CDR1 and CDR2 from the germline V gene are LGHNA and YSLEER. The CDR3 DNA is TGCGCCAGCAGCCAACGATACGGGGGGGCTGTAGATACGCAGTATTTT. Protein: CASSQRYGGAVDTQYF.

This clone turned up a few times. The V gene is TRBV5-1, the J gene TRBJ1-1, with D maybe TRBD1 (6 bases). Trimming left V 4 bases short and J 0 bases short, with 13 bases between. This CDR3 has 15 amino acids. CDR1 and CDR2 (germline): SGHRS, YFSETQ. CDR3 loop: CASSETGQLNTEAFF. The CDR3, as DNA: TGCGCCAGCAGCGAAACTGGACAGTTGAACACTGAAGCTTTCTTT.

The CDR3 DNA is TGTGCCAGCAGTGACCCCCGGGTCTTCTATGGCTACACCTTC. Its translation is CASSDPRVFYGYTF. This chain connects TRBV25-1 to TRBJ1-2; D not resolved. This CDR3 comprises 14 residues. Germline loops: CDR1 MGHDK, CDR2 SYGVNS. V was clipped by 3 bases and J by 4 bases, with 12 bases between them.

This rearrangement joins TRBV5-1 to TRBJ2-1; perhaps TRBD2 as D (6 bases). CDR1 SGHRS and CDR2 YFSETQ come from the germline V gene. CDR3 size: 16 residues. Trimming took off 7 bases at V and 2 bases at J, with 19 bases between the two ends. The CDR3 loop is CASYDLRDSPYNEQFF. CDR3 DNA sequence: TGCGCCAGCTATGACTTACGGGACTCACCCTACAATGAGCAGTTCTTC. Full variable domain (missing parts from reference TRBV5-1 and TRBJ2-1): KAGVTQTPRYLIKTRGQQVTLSCSPISGHRSVSWYQQTPGQGLQFLFEYFSETQRNKGNFPGRFSGRQFSNSRSEMNVSTLELGDSALYLCASYDLRDSPYNEQFFGPGTRLTVL.

The chain uses TRBV5-4 and TRBJ1-5; D call uncertain. The ends were cut back, 1 base at V and 4 bases at J, with 9 bases in the middle. CDR1 is SGHNT and CDR2 is YYREEE in the germline V gene (reference sequence). The CDR3 contains 14 residues. The CDR3 protein is CASSLNPRNQPQHF. CDR3 in DNA: TGTGCCAGCAGCTTGAACCCACGGAATCAGCCCCAGCATTTT.

This sequence joins TRBV30 and TRBJ2-1; 9 nucleotides agree with TRBD1. This CDR3 has 14 residues. From germline, CDR1 is GTSNPN and CDR2 SVGIG (reference sequence). J gave up 7 bases and V 4 bases, and 8 bases lay outside the gene matches. CDR3 sequence: CAWTGTGRGNEQFF. Written as DNA, the CDR3 is TGTGCCTGGACCGGGACAGGGCGAGGAAATGAGCAGTTCTTC.

This rearrangement joins TRBV7-9 to TRBJ1-6, with TRBD1 as a possible D gene (6 bases). V was clipped by 5 bases and J by 4 bases, with 9 bases between them. Germline loops: CDR1 SEHNR, CDR2 FQNEAQ (reference sequence). The CDR3 loop spans 14 amino acids. The CDR3 region is CASSPTGYNSPLHF. The CDR3 DNA reads TGTGCCAGCAGCCCGACAGGATATAATTCACCCCTCCACTTT. Drawing the rest from reference TRBV7-9 and TRBJ1-6, the complete variable domain is DTGVSQNPRHKITKRGQNVTFRCDPISEHNRLYWYRQTLGQGPEFLTYFQNEAQLEKSRLLSDRFSAERPKGSFSTLEIQRTEQGDSAMYLCASSPTGYNSPLHFGNGTRLTVT.